These 17 T cell receptor beta chains share one sample of origin, sequenced in a study of beta chain features in type 1 diabetes. Expressed TCRB transcripts got sequenced, as all isolated RNA was reverse transcribed. The assay was immunoSEQ multiplex PCR, and TCRdb's table has in-frame clones only and misses some. Here the sample spans hundreds of thousands of clones, 30% being singletons. Material: naive CD4+ T cells from blood. The receptors shown here come from a man between 18 and 29 years old in good health.

The chain links TRBV19 to TRBJ1-2; D gene uncertain. Germline CDR1 LNHDA, CDR2 SQIVND (reference sequence). The CDR3 sequence is 14 residues long. The germline V and J ends were trimmed by 0 bases and 6 bases, with 11 bases remaining between them. The CDR3 sequence: CASSIDRSAHGYTF. The CDR3 nucleotides are TGTGCCAGTAGTATAGATCGGTCAGCACATGGCTACACCTTC. Based on the CDR3 plus reference TRBV19 and TRBJ1-2, the full variable domain is DGGITQSPKYLFRKEGQNVTLSCEQNLNHDAMYWYRQDPGQGLRLIYYSQIVNDFQKGDIAEGYSVSREKKESFPLTVTSAQKNPTAFYLCASSIDRSAHGYTFGSGTRLTVV.

CDR3 sequence (DNA): TGTGCCAGCAGCTTGCTCGCCGGGACAACGGGATCGGCGTATGGCTACACCTTC. It yields the protein CASSLLAGTTGSAYGYTF. The J gene is TRBJ1-2, the V gene TRBV5-5; D is possibly TRBD1 (6 bases). Between the trimmed V and J ends, which lost 1 base and 5 bases, there was a span of 24 bases. From germline, CDR1 is SGHKS and CDR2 YYEKEE (reference sequence). The CDR3 has 18 residues.

Only a few counts were recorded for this clone. This chain connects TRBV29-1 to TRBJ1-2, with D possibly TRBD1 on 5 matching bases. The CDR3 length is 15 residues. V was pared by 4 bases and J by 6 bases, with 21 bases between. Germline V gene sequence: CDR1 SQVTM, CDR2 ANQGSEA. CDR3 sequence: CSVAPPGLRGDGYTF. The CDR3 DNA follows: TGCAGCGTTGCCCCGCCCGGGCTCCGAGGGGATGGCTACACCTTC.

The rearrangement uses TRBV5-1 and TRBJ2-3; 14 bases match TRBD2. Trimming cost V 5 bases and J 8 bases; bases outside gene matches: 10. Germline CDR1 and CDR2: SGHRS and YFSETQ. The CDR3 is 16 amino acids. The CDR3 spells CASRDPGTSGSGTQYF. The CDR3 DNA reads TGCGCCAGCAGAGACCCCGGGACTAGCGGGAGTGGTACGCAGTATTTT. The complete variable domain, with remaining parts taken from reference TRBV5-1 and TRBJ2-3, reads KAGVTQTPRYLIKTRGQQVTLSCSPISGHRSVSWYQQTPGQGLQFLFEYFSETQRNKGNFPGRFSGRQFSNSRSEMNVSTLELGDSALYLCASRDPGTSGSGTQYFGPGTRLTVL.

The table lists this clone with a few counts. The genes are TRBV4-3 and TRBJ2-7, with 11 bases aligning to TRBD2. The junction had 7 bases not matched to a gene; V was cut back by 0 bases and J by 6 bases. Germline CDR1 reads LGHNA; CDR2 reads YSLEER. CDR3 size: 16 residues. This CDR3 is CASSQERLAGRIEQYF. The CDR3 coding sequence is TGCGCCAGCAGCCAAGAACGACTAGCGGGACGCATCGAGCAGTACTTC.

This clone has only a few counts. V gene TRBV7-8 combines with J gene TRBJ2-1, with 8 bases that match TRBD2. Germline V gives CDR1 SGHVS, CDR2 FQNEAQ. Losses at the gene ends were 4 bases for V and 2 bases for J; bases not matched to a gene: 10. This CDR3 is built from 17 residues. Here the CDR3 reads CASSSGLAQRTYNEQFF. The CDR3 bases are TGTGCCAGCAGCTCTGGACTAGCCCAACGAACCTACAATGAGCAGTTCTTC.

This clone was seen a few times. This chain uses TRBV5-8 with TRBJ2-7, with D possibly TRBD2 on 5 matching bases. Germline-derived CDR1 and CDR2 are SGHTS and YDEGEE. Trimming pared 0 bases from V and 2 bases from J, leaving 18 bases between. There are 17 residues in the CDR3. CDR3 sequence reads: CASSLAPISGPAYEQYF. Written as DNA, the CDR3 is TGTGCCAGCAGCTTGGCCCCGATAAGCGGACCAGCCTACGAGCAGTACTTC. Complete variable domain (other parts from reference TRBV5-8 and TRBJ2-7): EAGVTQSPTHLIKTRGQQATLRCSPISGHTSVYWYQQALGLGLQFLLWYDEGEERNRGNFPPRFSGRQFPNYSSELNVNALELEDSALYLCASSLAPISGPAYEQYFGPGTRLTVT.

This clone was observed a handful of times. Additional DNA sequences in this sample encode the identical CDR3. V is TRBV29-1 and J is TRBJ2-3; D is perhaps TRBD1 (6 bases). V was shortened by 6 bases and J by 0 bases, with 10 bases between the two germline ends. The length of the CDR3 is 13 residues. Germline CDR1 is SQVTM and CDR2 is ANQGSEA. CDR3 nucleotide sequence: TGCAGCGTCCGAAGGGGGAGCACAGATACGCAGTATTTT. It codes for CSVRRGSTDTQYF.

This clone was counted a few times. This chain uses TRBV29-1 with TRBJ2-3; 8 nucleotides align to TRBD2. The V segment lost 7 bases and the J segment 1 base; nucleotides outside the gene matches: 4. The CDR3 spans 13 residues. CDR1 is SQVTM and CDR2 is ANQGSEA in the germline V gene. The CDR3 sequence: CSGETSGTDTQYF. The CDR3 coding sequence is TGCAGCGGTGAGACTAGCGGCACAGATACGCAGTATTTT.

The chain has TRBV15 and TRBJ1-4; 7 nucleotides line up with TRBD1. V shed 1 base and J 0 bases; nucleotides not matched to a gene: 5. The CDR3 sequence is 17 residues long. CDR1 LNHNV and CDR2 YYDKDF come from the germline V gene (reference sequence). CDR3 bases: TGTGCCACCAGCAGAGGCCAGGGGGATCCAACTAATGAAAAACTGTTTTTT. Protein sequence: CATSRGQGDPTNEKLFF.

On this clone itself: This same CDR3 is encoded by further DNA sequences in the sample. The gene calls are TRBV30 and TRBJ1-4; D perhaps matches TRBD1 (6 bases). The ends were cut back, 0 bases at V and 7 bases at J, with 9 bases in the middle. CDR1 is GTSNPN, CDR2 SVGIG, per germline (reference sequence). The CDR3 extends over 13 amino acids. The CDR3 reads CAWSVQGGEKLFF. CDR3 in DNA: TGTGCCTGGAGTGTACAGGGAGGTGAAAAACTGTTTTTT. Full variable domain (remainder filled in from reference TRBV30 and TRBJ1-4): SQTIHQWPATLVQPVGSPLSLECTVEGTSNPNLYWYRQAAGRGLQLLFYSVGIGQISSEVPQNLSASRPQDRQFILSSKKLLLSDSGFYLCAWSVQGGEKLFFGSGTQLSVL.

In its sample, this clone was seen a few times. The chain employs TRBV29-1 and TRBJ2-1; either TRBD1 or TRBD2 may fit D (5 bases each). This CDR3 is 14 amino acids long. Trimming cost V 3 bases and J 6 bases, with 15 bases left between them. Per the germline V gene, CDR1 is SQVTM and CDR2 is ANQGSEA. CDR3 bases: TGCAGCGTTGAGAGAGGGGCGGCCGGCAATGAGCAGTTCTTC. As protein: CSVERGAAGNEQFF.

Notes on this clone: Compared with germline, one end of the junction differs, possibly owing to a read error. CDR3 DNA: TGTGCTAGCAGCAGGATGGGATCTCCGGGAGAGCAGTACTTC. Protein product: CASSRMGSPGEQYF. The chain links TRBV7-7 to TRBJ2-7; the D gene is possibly TRBD2 (5 bases). The CDR3 is 14 residues long. CDR1 and CDR2 from the germline V gene are SSHAT and FNYEAQ (reference sequence).

The rearrangement uses TRBV28 and TRBJ2-3; 7 bases map to TRBD1. CDR1 is MDHEN and CDR2 is SYDVKM in the germline V gene. V dropped 8 bases and J dropped 1; count of bases not matched to a gene: 3. The CDR3 consists of 13 residues. The CDR3 reads CASRDSRTDTQYF. The CDR3 DNA reads as TGTGCCAGCCGGGACAGCCGCACAGATACGCAGTATTTT.

V gene TRBV10-3 combines with J gene TRBJ2-7, with D perhaps TRBD1 or TRBD2 (5 bases each). The ends were cut back, 2 bases at V and 3 bases at J, with 14 bases in the middle. CDR3 length equals 15 residues. From germline, CDR1 is ENHRY and CDR2 SYGVKD. CDR3 in amino acids: CAISEPRQGDYEQYF. CDR3 bases: TGTGCCATCAGTGAGCCCCGGCAGGGAGACTACGAGCAGTACTTC.

V usage is TRBV29-1 and J usage is TRBJ2-7; TRBD2 is a possible D gene (6 bases). In germline, CDR1 is SQVTM, CDR2 ANQGSEA. The CDR3 runs 12 residues. V was trimmed by 3 bases and J by 11 bases, leaving 17 bases between them. DNA for the CDR3: TGCAGCGTTGACGACGGGGGTTCCCCCGAGTACTTC. It codes for CSVDDGGSPEYF.

The chain carries TRBV15 and TRBJ2-7; D gene ambiguous. The CDR3 has 11 residues. Trimming cost V 3 bases and J 6 bases, with 6 bases left between them. Germline V gene data show CDR1 as LNHNV and CDR2 as YYDKDF (reference sequence). As DNA, the CDR3 is TGTGCCACCAGCAGCTTAGGCGAGCAGTACTTC. Translation gives CATSSLGEQYF.